The entry below describes one T cell receptor (beta chain). The data belong to a study of blood T cell repertoires in COVID-19. Background on the study: The United States, Italy and Spain were the sources of the acute and convalescent COVID-19 samples. T cells, B-cell-depleted T cells, or PBMCs supplied cDNA or gDNA.

In the authors' methods: Estimated nucleated cell counts came from reference gene primer amplification. Clones were sequenced by immunoSEQ multiplex PCR, and TCRdb holds only the in-frame ones, with some missing. For V, J and clone size, that table is used; D and trimming come from the DNA. The data hold 250,000 to 350,000 clones, with about nine tenths observed a single time. What was sequenced was peripheral blood. This sequence was found in a woman aged 25 to 39 with active or convalescent COVID-19.

CDR3 bases: TGCGCCAGCAGTCAAGAACTAGGCGGGACCCAGTACTTC. Protein product: CASSQELGGTQYF. V gene TRBV10-2 combines with J gene TRBJ2-5, with D possibly matching TRBD2 (5 bases). The CDR3 covers 13 residues. With 5 bases removed from V and 7 bases from J, the gap between germline ends came to 14 bases. From germline, CDR1 is WSHSY and CDR2 SAAADI.